Below, one TCR beta chain is given with its context. Documented time point: pre-sensitization, week 0. Treatment indicated: therapeutic diphenylcyclopropenone sensitization with weekly scalp DPC. The study drew its donors from alopecia patients who were 18 to 70 years old and suitable for DPC. Before extraction, the whole blood was not fractionated, and total RNA was taken from it. TCRdb reprocessed the RACE reads via MiXCR and lists one record per CDR3 protein. The profile shows a few hundred thousand distinct CDR3 sequences, about 5.4% of them singletons. These data belong to a study of human T cells and chemical hapten exposure. Study overall: Patients were given diphenylcyclopropenone on the scalp weekly across the roughly 24-week study.

With V trimmed by 5 bases and J by 7 bases, 11 bases remained unmatched. This CDR3 is built from 16 residues. Germline CDR1 MNHEY, CDR2 SVGEGT. The material was whole blood, obtained in connection with sensitization to the hapten diphenylcyclopropenone (DPC). The receptor comes from a woman aged 18-30 years with alopecia areata. Some clones in this sample may be carry-over from other donors' samples. V usage is TRBV6-2 or TRBV6-3 and J usage is TRBJ1-4; 9 positions agree with TRBD1. The chain's CDR3 is CASSPYPTGGGEKLFF. CDR3 sequence (DNA): TGTGCCAGCAGTCCCTACCCGACAGGGGGAGGTGAAAAACTGTTTTTT.